This T cell receptor beta chain was sequenced during a study of blood T cell repertoires in COVID-19. Study details: Sites in the United States, Italy and Spain provided acute and convalescent COVID-19 samples. In each case, the material was cDNA or gDNA derived from T cells, B-cell-depleted T cells, or PBMCs.

The CDR3 has 16 amino acids. With V trimmed by 5 bases and J by 1 base, 6 bases remained unmatched. Germline-derived CDR1 and CDR2 are SEHNR and FQNEAQ (reference sequence). Original data processing: Using reference gene primer amplification, nucleated cell counts were estimated. Only in-frame clones appear in the TCRdb table, and some are missing; sequencing was by immunoSEQ multiplex PCR. That table furnishes V, J and clone size, whereas the DNA furnished D and trimming. The top ten hold roughly a quarter of the sample, which has 120,000 or so clones, 80% to 90% seen once. V usage is TRBV7-9 and J usage is TRBJ2-5, with 11 positions matching TRBD2. Material for sequencing was peripheral blood. This TCR derives from a man between 65 and 85 years old with active or convalescent COVID-19. The chain's CDR3 is CASSLETSGIQETQYF. CDR3 coding DNA: TGTGCCAGCAGCCTCGAGACTAGCGGGATCCAAGAGACCCAGTACTTC.